This TCR beta chain was recorded in a study of control samples from healthy donors and cancer patients. Generated by immunoSEQ multiplex PCR, the TCRdb table keeps only in-frame clones and is missing some. The table lists 55,000 to 85,000 clones, nearly 90% of them singletons. The CDR3 length is 13 residues. V lost 3 bases and J lost 8, with 11 bases in between. Sequenced material: PBMCs. This clonotype was obtained from a man between 60 and 75 years old with lung cancer. V gene TRBV12-3 or TRBV12-4 combines with J gene TRBJ2-4; D perhaps matches TRBD2 (6 bases). CDR3 bases: TGTGCCAGCAGTTTGGTCAGGGAGGACATTCAGTACTTC. It codes for CASSLVREDIQYF.